The rows below give T cell receptor beta chains drawn from one sample of a study of T cell responses to AZD1222 COVID-19 vaccine. Data came from immunoSEQ multiplex PCR; TCRdb stores just in-frame clones and leaves some out. This repertoire shows about 120,000 clones, around 86% found once; its top ten account for more than 6.5%. The sequences come from peripheral blood, collected on day 0 of AZD1222 vaccination. The receptors originated from an adult in good health. CDR3s include the opening cysteine and the closing phenylalanine or tryptophan. A D gene is named only where the DNA matches it firmly. Only some rows state a clone size, as once, few, many or a class for expanded clones.

d_call j_call v_call clone_size cdr3_nt cdr3_aa
- TRBJ2-5 TRBV5-4 - TGTGCCAGCAGCACCGAGACGGTACGAGAGACCCAGTACTTC CASSTETVRETQYF
TRBD2 TRBJ2-5 TRBV11-2 - TGTGCCAGCAGCCAACTCCCGGGACTAGCGACTGGAGAGACCCAGTACTTC CASSQLPGLATGETQYF
- TRBJ2-5 TRBV5-1 - TGCGCCAGCAGCTCACAAGAGACCCAGTACTTC CASSSQETQYF
TRBD1 TRBJ2-1 TRBV7-2 - TGTGCCAGCAGCCGGGACAGGGTCCGCAACAATGAGCAGTTCTTC CASSRDRVRNNEQFF
- TRBJ2-2 TRBV3-1/TRBV3-2 once TGTGCCAGCAGCCGCCCCACCGGGGAGCTGTTTTTT CASSRPTGELFF
TRBD1 TRBJ1-1 TRBV18 - TGTGCCAGCTCACCAGGGACAGGGGGCAGCGCTGAAGCTTTCTTT CASSPGTGGSAEAFF
TRBD2 TRBJ2-5 TRBV4-2 - TGTGCCAGCAGCCAACAGCCCAGCGGGGCCCGAGAGACCCAGTACTTC CASSQQPSGARETQYF
- TRBJ2-2 TRBV5-4 - TGTGCCAGCAGCTCCCCGCAAAATGGGAACACCGGGGAGCTGTTTTTT CASSSPQNGNTGELFF
TRBD1 TRBJ1-3 TRBV2 - TGTGCCAGCAGGCCGACAGGGGGAGGTGGAAACACCATATATTTT CASRPTGGGGNTIYF
- TRBJ1-1 TRBV7-9 - TGTGCCAGCAGCAGTGGAGGCACTGAAGCTTTCTTT CASSSGGTEAFF
TRBD1 TRBJ2-7 TRBV2 - TGTGCCAGCAGTGGGGACAGGTTCGAGCAGTACTTC CASSGDRFEQYF
- TRBJ1-2 TRBV3-1/TRBV3-2 - TGTGCCAGCAGCTACCAGGGAAGGGCTAACTATGGCTACACCTTC CASSYQGRANYGYTF
- TRBJ1-2 TRBV27 - TGTGCCAGCAGTCCCCCCGACAGGACTAATGGCTACACCTTC CASSPPDRTNGYTF
- TRBJ2-3 TRBV12-5 - TGTGCTAGTGGGCCCAGGACAGATACGCAGTATTTT CASGPRTDTQYF